This entry lists 9 T cell receptor beta chains sequenced from one sample in a study of CXCR3-negative and CXCR3-positive naive CD8 T cells. Study-wide results and limits: A higher hydrophobicity marked the TRB CDR3s of CXCR3-positive naive cells versus CXCR3-negative naive cells.

The antigens of these receptors remain unknown. The libraries of TRB cDNA were constructed through 5' RACE using UMI labels. TCRdb re-called the 5' RACE reads and shows each CDR3 protein once, DNA omitted. This table holds 150,000 to 160,000 distinct CDR3 sequences. The material sequenced was naive CXCR3+ CD8+ T cells from blood. Subset reported: CD45RO-CCR7+CD27+CD95- naive CD8+ T cells expressing CXCR3 (TNR3+). These receptors all stem from a human donor in good health. Some clones in this sample may be carry-over from other donors' samples.

This chain joins TRBV6-5 and TRBJ2-5; TCRdb's D call of TRBD1 is untestable without DNA. From germline, CDR1 is MNHEY and CDR2 SVGAGI. The length of the CDR3 is 15 residues. CDR3 in amino acids: CASSYVRGGEETQYF.

J is TRBJ2-1 and V is TRBV20-1; TCRdb reports TRBD1, a call that lacks DNA to check it against. The CDR3 runs 13 residues. Germline assignment: CDR1 DFQATT and CDR2 SNEGSKA (reference sequence). The CDR3 protein is CSARGRTKNEQFF.

The rearrangement uses TRBV29-1 and TRBJ1-1. The CDR3 length is 11 residues. Germline values: CDR1 SQVTM, CDR2 ANQGSEA. CDR3: CSVQRGGEAFF. The full variable domain, its missing parts supplied by reference TRBV29-1 and TRBJ1-1, is SAVISQKPSRDICQRGTSLTIQCQVDSQVTMMFWYRQQPGQSLTLIATANQGSEATYESGFVIDKFPISRPNLTFSTLTVSNMSPEDSSIYLCSVQRGGEAFFGQGTRLTVV.

This rearrangement joins TRBV20-1 to TRBJ1-1. The germline gives CDR1 DFQATT, CDR2 SNEGSKA (reference sequence). CDR3 length equals 13 residues. CDR3: CSARGSGITEAFF.

This chain uses TRBV7-8 with TRBJ1-2. The germline V gene has CDR1 SGHVS and CDR2 FQNEAQ. The CDR3 contains 13 residues. The CDR3 loop is CASSLALRDGYTF.

The chain has TRBV3-1 and TRBJ2-4; TCRdb gives TRBD1 as the D gene, but with no DNA this cannot be confirmed. The CDR3 loop spans 19 amino acids. CDR1 is LGHDT and CDR2 is YNNKEL in the germline V gene (reference sequence). The chain's CDR3 is CASSQHWTGASPLKNIQYF.

J is TRBJ2-7 and V is TRBV29-1; there is no DNA to check the TCRdb D call of TRBD1. Looked up from germline, CDR1 is SQVTM and CDR2 is ANQGSEA. The CDR3 is 13 residues long. The CDR3 sequence is CSVIIRDPYEQYF.

The rearrangement uses TRBV23-1 and TRBJ1-1. TRBV23-1 is placed among ORFs of uncertain function. The CDR3 spans 15 residues. Here the CDR3 reads CASSQSRTDGTEAFF.

CDR3 sequence reads: CASSLEFLAGGPYNEQFF. The rearrangement links TRBV7-9 to TRBJ2-1; the TRBD2 assignment by TCRdb is unverifiable without DNA. The CDR3 runs 18 residues. From germline, CDR1 is SEHNR and CDR2 FQNEAQ (reference sequence).